This T cell receptor (beta chain) was documented in a study of long-term antiretroviral therapy in people with HIV. CDR3 length: 15 residues. Trimming removed 0 bases from V and 4 bases from J, with 13 bases in between. Germline V CDR1 and CDR2: SGHAT, FQDESV (reference sequence). Runs used v3.0 of the immunoSEQ assay and were done at survey level. Sequencing had a target that covered 40,000-50,000 T-cell genomes per sample. Clones were sequenced by immunoSEQ multiplex PCR, and TCRdb holds only the in-frame ones, with some missing. The repertoire holds around 20,000 clones, roughly 84% seen once, with approximately 8.4% in the top ten.

The material sequenced was unsorted PBMCs, taken 0.9 years after starting antiretroviral therapy. The chain is built from TRBV11-1 and TRBJ2-7, with D possibly being TRBD1 (6 bases). The clonotype was recovered from a man between 18 and 29 years old with HIV. The DNA for the CDR3 is TGTGCCAGCAGCTTAGCCGATAGAGGACAGTACGAGCAGTACTTC. Translating gives CASSLADRGQYEQYF.